The 16 T cell receptor beta chains presented below share a single source sample, sequenced in a study of blood T cells in healthy people across ages (dated by TCRdb to about 2015). To prepare the library, 5' RACE was applied. Sequencing was carried out with an Illumina HiSeq 2500. A second PCR of about 6 to 11 cycles was performed with a sample-barcoded 5' primer and a J-beta primer mix. The public reads were reanalyzed by TCRdb: fastp trimming at Q25, MiXCR alignment, in-frame beta chains only. Rows with a matching CDR3 protein are joined into one entry that keeps the most common DNA and genes. The sample yields some 730,000 distinct CDR3 sequences; roughly 20% were counted once. Together, the top ten hold about 20% of the sample. Sequencing was carried out using blood. Source of these receptors: a man in his 70s in good health.

The J gene is TRBJ2-5, the V gene TRBV20-1; 7 nucleotides line up with TRBD2. The V and J ends lost 2 bases and 2 bases, in that order; junction bases with no gene match: 5. The CDR3 consists of 14 residues. Germline V gives CDR1 DFQATT, CDR2 SNEGSKA (reference sequence). The CDR3 spells CSARPSGGQETQYF. The CDR3 bases are TGCAGTGCTAGACCATCGGGGGGACAAGAGACCCAGTACTTC.

This chain links TRBV12-3 or TRBV12-4 with TRBJ2-3, with D perhaps TRBD2 (8 bases). There are 15 residues in the CDR3. V was cut by 7 bases and J by 4 bases, with 18 bases left in between. The CDR3 spells CASTTGTGGADTQYF. The CDR3 DNA reads TGTGCCAGCACGACAGGGACCGGGGGGGCAGATACGCAGTATTTT.

This clonotype was seen a handful of times. The chain is built from TRBV13 and TRBJ2-1; 10 positions match TRBD2. Looked up from germline, CDR1 is PRHDT and CDR2 is FYEKMQ (reference sequence). Trimming at V came to 3 bases and at J to 4 bases, leaving 3 bases not matched to a gene. This CDR3 has 15 amino acids. The CDR3 reads CASSFSGGRYNEQFF. The CDR3 DNA reads TGTGCCAGCAGCTTTAGCGGGGGGCGGTACAATGAGCAGTTCTTC.

This clonotype has more than one count but fewer than ten. J is TRBJ2-4 and V is TRBV14; 7 bases fit TRBD2. The CDR3 length is 14 residues. V shed 0 bases, J shed 9 bases, and the junction held 5 bases outside the gene matches. Germline CDR1 reads SGHDN; CDR2 reads FVKESK. DNA for the CDR3: TGTGCCAGCAGCCAAGATGTTTGGGGGGGCATTCAGTACTTC. Amino acids: CASSQDVWGGIQYF. The full variable domain, its missing parts supplied by reference TRBV14 and TRBJ2-4, is EAGVTQFPSHSVIEKGQTVTLRCDPISGHDNLYWYRRVMGKEIKFLLHFVKESKQDESGMPNNRFLAERTGGTYSTLKVQPAELEDSGVYFCASSQDVWGGIQYFGAGTRLSVL.

As concerns this clonotype: A read error may account for a junction end that differs from germline. The CDR3 loop is CASRSLGRGLQEAQYF. The CDR3 DNA reads TGTGCCAGCAGGAGTTTAGGAAGGGGGCTCCAAGAGGCCCAGTACTTC. This sequence joins TRBV7-9 and TRBJ2-5; 7 nucleotides align to TRBD1. CDR1 SEHNR and CDR2 FQNEAQ come from the germline V gene (reference sequence). This CDR3 spans 16 amino acids.

V and J are TRBV27 and TRBJ1-1, with D maybe TRBD1 (5 bases). Germline loops: CDR1 MNHEY, CDR2 SMNVEV (reference sequence). With 8 bases removed from V and 0 bases from J, the gap between germline ends came to 10 bases. The CDR3 is made up of 13 amino acids. CDR3 sequence reads: CASGRVLNTEAFF. The CDR3 DNA sequence: TGTGCCAGCGGCAGGGTGTTGAACACTGAAGCTTTCTTT.

This clonotype was seen only a few times. The chain has TRBV12-3 or TRBV12-4 and TRBJ1-2, with 7 bases matching TRBD1. CDR3 length: 13 amino acids. V shed 7 bases, J shed 4 bases, and the junction held 6 bases outside the gene matches. As DNA, the CDR3 is TGTGCCAGCAACATAGGGGGCGGCTATGGCTACACCTTC. Translated, it gives CASNIGGGYGYTF.

This clonotype was seen more than once but under ten times. The chain has TRBV6-6 and TRBJ2-4, with TRBD2 identical over 7 bases. The CDR3 length is 15 residues. Per germline, CDR1 MNHNY and CDR2 SVGAGI (reference sequence). The V segment lost 8 bases and the J segment 6 bases; nucleotides outside the gene matches: 13. The CDR3 loop reads CASLGRGMEANIQYF. In DNA, the CDR3 is TGTGCCAGCCTTGGGCGGGGGATGGAGGCAAACATTCAGTACTTC.

The chain recombines TRBV25-1 with TRBJ2-5; D is possibly TRBD1 (6 bases). Trimming removed 6 bases at V and 3 bases at J, with 17 bases between. Germline loops: CDR1 MGHDK, CDR2 SYGVNS. The CDR3 has 15 amino acids. The CDR3 DNA sequence: TGTGCCAGCAGACCTTTGGGTGCAGGGGAAGAGACCCAGTACTTC. Translation gives CASRPLGAGEETQYF.

This clonotype was seen repeatedly, ten times or more. The rearrangement joins TRBV28 to TRBJ2-7; TRBD1 matches at 7 bases. CDR3 length: 16 amino acids. The ends lost 4 bases at V and 1 base at J; junction bases unmatched: 10. The germline V gene encodes CDR1 MDHEN and CDR2 SYDVKM. The CDR3 bases are TGTGCCAGCAGTTCTCCAGGGGGACATCATTCCTACGAGCAGTACTTC. Translated, it gives CASSSPGGHHSYEQYF.

This clonotype was seen more than once but under ten times. The chain combines TRBV11-2 with TRBJ2-4; 7 nucleotides agree with TRBD1. The CDR3 extends over 12 amino acids. The V gene end was trimmed by 4 bases and the J gene end by 12 bases; junction bases not matched to a gene: 6. Germline-derived CDR1 and CDR2 are SGHAT and FQNNGV. The CDR3 nucleotides are TGTGCCAGCAGCTATGCCACAGGGGCTCAGTACTTC. Its translation: CASSYATGAQYF.

The CDR3 nucleotides read TGTGCCAGCTCACGAACACCTTACACTGAAGCTTTCTTT. It specifies CASSRTPYTEAFF. V and J are TRBV18 and TRBJ1-1; no firm D call. The germline V gene has CDR1 KGHSH and CDR2 LQKENI. There are 13 residues in the CDR3. V gave up 4 bases and J gave up 3 bases, with 9 bases separating them.

This clonotype was counted a single time. The chain uses TRBV6-1 and TRBJ2-2; TRBD1 agrees at 7 bases. The germline V gene encodes CDR1 MNHNS and CDR2 SASEGT. With V trimmed by 6 bases and J by 5 bases, 15 bases remained unmatched. The CDR3 covers 17 residues. Here the CDR3 DNA reads TGTGCCAGCAGACTGCTGGGGTCAGGGGGTTGGACCGGGGAGCTGTTTTTT. Translated: CASRLLGSGGWTGELFF.

This rearrangement joins TRBV9 to TRBJ2-1; 8 nucleotides line up with TRBD2. The J call is doubtful: the DNA matches TRBJ2-7 better. The CDR3 runs 15 residues. Germline CDR1 reads SGDLS; CDR2 reads YYNGEE. For the CDR3, the DNA is TGTGCCAGCAGCGTAGACCCGGGAGGGCCCTACGAGCAGTACTTC. Translated, it gives CASSVDPGGPYEQYF.

The chain has TRBV6-5 and TRBJ2-7; 8 bases match TRBD1. Per germline, CDR1 MNHEY and CDR2 SVGAGI. This CDR3 is 12 amino acids long. V dropped 6 bases and J dropped 6; count of bases not matched to a gene: 4. The CDR3 here is CASRADRGEQYF. CDR3 coding DNA: TGTGCCAGCAGGGCAGACAGGGGCGAGCAGTACTTC.

The chain uses TRBV6-6 and TRBJ2-5; 8 bases fit TRBD2. The last part of the DNA fits TRBJ2-7 better; the J call may be wrong. CDR1 and CDR2 from the germline V gene are MNHNY and SVGAGI (reference sequence). This CDR3 spans 14 amino acids. DNA of the CDR3: TGTGCCAGCAGTTACCCCGGGGGGGCCTACGAGCAGTACTTC. Residues: CASSYPGGAYEQYF.